The T cell receptor (beta chain) under discussion was sequenced for a study of radiotherapy plus CTLA-4 blockade in lung cancer. Study-level findings and limits: In blood, tumor-derived TCR clones expanded after radiotherapy plus ipilimumab.

Assay used: immunoSEQ multiplex PCR; TCRdb lists only in-frame clones, some missing. The repertoire consists of some 80,000 clones, with roughly four fifths occurring once and the leading ten covering approximately 0.8%. This clone was observed a few times. What it recognizes is unknown. The CDR3 is 11 residues long. Trimming shortened V by 0 bases and J by 13 bases, and 12 bases separated the two germline ends. Per germline, CDR1 GTSNPN and CDR2 SVGIG (reference sequence). Sequenced material: peripheral blood, taken from a patient treated with radiotherapy plus ipilimumab. This TCR was sampled from a human donor with non-small cell lung cancer who had stable disease on radiotherapy plus ipilimumab. This chain links TRBV30 with TRBJ1-2; D is possibly TRBD1 (6 bases). CDR3 bases: TGTGCCTGGAGTGTACAGGGACCGATCACCTTC. Translating it yields CAWSVQGPITF.